Sequencing of this T cell receptor (beta chain) was carried out in a study of blood T cell repertoires in COVID-19. Background on the study: Donors in the United States, Italy and Spain gave samples during acute or convalescent COVID-19. Sample material is recorded as cDNA or gDNA derived from T cells, B-cell-depleted T cells, or PBMCs.

This CDR3 comprises 16 residues. Germline V gives CDR1 KGHSH, CDR2 LQKENI. V dropped 5 bases and J dropped 4; count of bases not matched to a gene: 12. Original handling: Reference gene primers were amplified, and this amplification served to estimate nucleated cell counts. Measured with immunoSEQ multiplex PCR; TCRdb has only the in-frame clones, and not every one. V and J calls and clone size are as listed in that table; D and trimming were resolved from the DNA. This table holds tens of thousands of clones, roughly nine tenths found once. The genes are TRBV18 and TRBJ1-1; 8 bases are shared with TRBD1. The sample was peripheral blood. This sequence originates from a woman aged 60-75 years with COVID-19, enrolled during active disease. CDR3 bases: TGTGCCAGCTCAGCTGTACCAGGGGGCTCGATCACTGAAGCTTTCTTT. This gives the protein CASSAVPGGSITEAFF.